One sample yielded the 17 T cell receptor beta chains listed below, sequenced in a study of cytomegalovirus exposure and HLA in healthy donors. The PCR had 60 Vbeta and 13 Jbeta primers. Data came from immunoSEQ multiplex PCR; TCRdb stores just in-frame clones and leaves some out. Its clone listing holds approximately 60,000 clones. What was sequenced was PBMCs. The receptors stem from a young man in good health and CMV-seropositive.

V is TRBV27 and J is TRBJ2-7; 8 nucleotides line up with TRBD1. This CDR3 has 16 residues. Germline CDR1 and CDR2: MNHEY and SMNVEV (reference sequence). Trimming cost V 5 bases and J 4 bases; bases outside gene matches: 13. The CDR3 bases are TGTGCCAGCAGTCCCCCCTCCCAGGGGGCCAGTTACGAGCAGTACTTC. Translating it yields CASSPPSQGASYEQYF.

V is TRBV6-1 and J is TRBJ1-3; perhaps TRBD1 as D (6 bases). This CDR3 has 14 residues. V shed 4 bases and J shed 2 bases, with 9 bases lying between them. The germline V gene encodes CDR1 MNHNS and CDR2 SASEGT. CDR3 sequence: CASSVAGAGNTIYF. The CDR3 coding sequence is TGTGCCAGCAGTGTTGCAGGGGCTGGAAACACCATATATTTT.

This chain joins TRBV5-6 and TRBJ2-7; 7 bases align to TRBD2. J was trimmed by 2 bases and V by 0 bases; bases with no gene match: 11. The CDR3 is 17 residues long. Germline values: CDR1 SGHDT, CDR2 YYEEEE. CDR3 region: CASSLAALQRDPYEQYF. Here the CDR3 DNA reads TGTGCCAGCAGCTTGGCCGCCCTCCAGCGGGACCCCTACGAGCAGTACTTC.

Turning to this clone: The same CDR3 also results from other DNA sequences found in this sample. The V gene is TRBV13, the J gene TRBJ2-7; no definite D call. Germline V CDR1 and CDR2: PRHDT, FYEKMQ (reference sequence). The CDR3 covers 15 residues. V dropped 2 bases and J dropped 2 bases, with 13 bases sitting between them. The CDR3 coding sequence is TGTGCCAGCAGCTTATCAGGAAGCCTCGCCTACGAGCAGTACTTC. Protein sequence: CASSLSGSLAYEQYF. The full variable domain, with the rest looked up from reference TRBV13 and TRBJ2-7, is AAGVIQSPRHLIKEKRETATLKCYPIPRHDTVYWYQQGPGQDPQFLISFYEKMQSDKGSIPDRFSAQQFSDYHSELNMSSLELGDSALYFCASSLSGSLAYEQYFGPGTRLTVT.

The V gene is TRBV4-1, the J gene TRBJ2-7; tentative D call: TRBD1 (5 bases). The CDR3 sequence is 14 residues long. Trimming shortened V by 0 bases and J by 3 bases, and 9 bases separated the two germline ends. Germline values: CDR1 MGHRA, CDR2 YSYEKL. CDR3 sequence: CASSQEPTDYEQYF. The CDR3 nucleotides are TGCGCCAGCAGCCAAGAGCCGACAGACTACGAGCAGTACTTC.

The rearrangement uses TRBV6-5 and TRBJ2-5; D call uncertain. V was shortened by 2 bases and J by 2 bases, with 6 bases between the two germline ends. This CDR3 comprises 13 residues. Germline V gene lookup returns CDR1 MNHEY and CDR2 SVGAGI. The CDR3 here is CASSYARQETQYF. The DNA of the CDR3 is TGTGCCAGCAGTTACGCGCGGCAAGAGACCCAGTACTTC.

CDR3 amino acids: CASSSYTGSEKLFF. CDR3 nucleotides: TGCGCCAGCAGCTCATATACAGGGTCTGAAAAACTGTTTTTT. The V and J genes are TRBV5-1 and TRBJ1-4; D might be TRBD1 (6 bases). The germline CDR1 and CDR2 sequences are SGHRS and YFSETQ. The CDR3 consists of 14 residues. The ends were cut back, 3 bases at V and 7 bases at J, with 13 bases in the middle.

The chain is built from TRBV7-3 and TRBJ2-1; 9 nucleotides align to TRBD2. The CDR3 has 15 residues. The J segment lost 7 bases and the V segment lost 1 base, leaving 5 bases of the junction unmatched. Germline V gives CDR1 SGHTA, CDR2 FQGTGA. This CDR3 reads CASSLRAGGRNEQFF. The CDR3 DNA follows: TGTGCCAGCAGCTTAAGAGCGGGAGGCCGGAATGAGCAGTTCTTC.

The genes are TRBV4-1 and TRBJ2-7; perhaps TRBD2 as D (7 bases). The V end was cut by 0 bases, the J end by 4 bases, with 13 bases between. This CDR3 is built from 15 residues. CDR1 MGHRA and CDR2 YSYEKL come from the germline V gene. This CDR3 reads CASSQDAGAGYEQYF. The CDR3 DNA reads TGCGCCAGCAGCCAAGATGCGGGGGCAGGGTACGAGCAGTACTTC.

CDR3 in amino acids: CASSPGLTNEKLFF. The CDR3 DNA sequence: TGTGCCAGCTCACCGGGACTGACGAATGAAAAACTGTTTTTT. The chain combines TRBV18 with TRBJ1-4; D might be TRBD1 (5 bases). The V gene lost 3 bases and the J gene lost 5 bases, with 10 bases spanning the gap. Germline V gene lookup returns CDR1 KGHSH and CDR2 LQKENI. This CDR3 is built from 14 residues.

The chain carries TRBV5-1 and TRBJ2-7; maybe TRBD1 (8 bases). Germline CDR1 SGHRS, CDR2 YFSETQ. V was trimmed by 4 bases and J by 4 bases, leaving 15 bases between them. The CDR3 is made up of 14 amino acids. CDR3 protein: CASSHGQGGYEQYF. The CDR3, as DNA: TGCGCCAGCAGCCACGGACAGGGAGGGTACGAGCAGTACTTC.

This sequence joins TRBV6-1 and TRBJ2-7; no firm D call. The CDR3 runs 15 residues. V was cut by 0 bases and J by 6 bases, with 15 bases left in between. Germline lookup yields CDR1 MNHNS and CDR2 SASEGT. CDR3 in DNA: TGTGCCAGCAGTGAAGCGCTGGCGGCGTTAGGCGAGCAGTACTTC. Translation gives CASSEALAALGEQYF.

This chain connects TRBV4-2 to TRBJ2-5; 7 bases match TRBD2. The better agreement between TRBJ2-7 and the DNA end casts doubt on the J call. The CDR3 totals 14 residues. Germline V gives CDR1 LGHNA, CDR2 YNFKEQ. The CDR3 here is CASSLTGLNYEQYF. In DNA, the CDR3 is TGTGCCAGCAGCCTGACGGGACTAAACTACGAGCAGTACTTC.

The gene calls are TRBV5-4 and TRBJ1-2, with 7 nucleotides matching TRBD1. The CDR3 consists of 16 residues. Losses at the gene ends were 5 bases for V and 0 bases for J; bases not matched to a gene: 10. Germline CDR1 is SGHNT and CDR2 is YYREEE (reference sequence). The DNA of the CDR3 is TGTGCCAGCAGTTCCAGACAGGGCCTAGCTAACTATGGCTACACCTTC. Encoded protein: CASSSRQGLANYGYTF. Supplemented by reference TRBV5-4 and TRBJ1-2, the full variable domain reads ETGVTQSPTHLIKTRGQQVTLRCSSQSGHNTVSWYQQALGQGPQFIFQYYREEENGRGNFPPRFSGLQFPNYSSELNVNALELDDSALYLCASSSRQGLANYGYTFGSGTRLTVV.

The chain carries TRBV6-5 and TRBJ2-7, with 7 bases that match TRBD2. The CDR3 has 15 residues. J gave up 4 bases and V 6 bases, and 12 bases lay outside the gene matches. Looked up from germline, CDR1 is MNHEY and CDR2 is SVGAGI. The CDR3 loop is CASSLGEGFRYEQYF. Here the CDR3 DNA reads TGTGCCAGCAGCCTGGGGGAGGGATTTAGGTACGAGCAGTACTTC.

V and J are TRBV10-3 and TRBJ1-5; D remains unclear. This CDR3 has 13 amino acids. Germline V gene lookup returns CDR1 ENHRY and CDR2 SYGVKD. Trimming stripped 6 bases from V and 7 bases from J, with 13 bases between. Here the CDR3 DNA reads TGTGCCATCAGCTCCAACCAACAGCAGCCCCAGCATTTT. It yields the protein CAISSNQQQPQHF.

The J gene is TRBJ1-2, the V gene TRBV7-9; D remains ambiguous. This CDR3 has 14 residues. Germline CDR1 SEHNR, CDR2 FQNEAQ (reference sequence). The V end was cut by 4 bases, the J end by 6 bases, with 15 bases between. Here the CDR3 reads CASSSFSGQHGYTF. DNA for the CDR3: TGTGCCAGCAGCTCATTTTCGGGTCAACATGGCTACACCTTC. Complete variable domain (other parts from reference TRBV7-9 and TRBJ1-2): DTGVSQNPRHKITKRGQNVTFRCDPISEHNRLYWYRQTLGQGPEFLTYFQNEAQLEKSRLLSDRFSAERPKGSFSTLEIQRTEQGDSAMYLCASSSFSGQHGYTFGSGTRLTVV.